This T cell receptor beta chain was profiled in a study of blood T cell repertoires in COVID-19. Study in general: Acute and convalescent COVID-19 samples came from the United States, Italy and Spain. T cells, B-cell-depleted T cells, or PBMCs supplied cDNA or gDNA.

In the authors' methods: How many nucleated cells were present was estimated from reference gene primer amplification. TCRdb's table, derived via immunoSEQ multiplex PCR, lists solely in-frame clones and lacks some. V and J calls and clone size come straight from that table; D and trimming were deduced from the DNA. The sample consists of under 100,000 clones, just under 80% of them appearing once. Only one count was recorded for this clone. One end of the junction does not line up with germline, which may come from a read error. The V gene's germline CDR1 is MNHEY and CDR2 SVGAGI. This CDR3 region has 14 residues.

This TCR came from a man in his 60s with COVID-19, enrolled during active disease. Sequencing was done on a sample of peripheral blood. This chain links TRBV6-5 with TRBJ1-5; D is unclear. The CDR3 region is CASSDSQLNQPQHF. The CDR3 region has the DNA TGTGCCAGCAGTGACTCACAGTTGAATCAGCCCCAGCATTTT.